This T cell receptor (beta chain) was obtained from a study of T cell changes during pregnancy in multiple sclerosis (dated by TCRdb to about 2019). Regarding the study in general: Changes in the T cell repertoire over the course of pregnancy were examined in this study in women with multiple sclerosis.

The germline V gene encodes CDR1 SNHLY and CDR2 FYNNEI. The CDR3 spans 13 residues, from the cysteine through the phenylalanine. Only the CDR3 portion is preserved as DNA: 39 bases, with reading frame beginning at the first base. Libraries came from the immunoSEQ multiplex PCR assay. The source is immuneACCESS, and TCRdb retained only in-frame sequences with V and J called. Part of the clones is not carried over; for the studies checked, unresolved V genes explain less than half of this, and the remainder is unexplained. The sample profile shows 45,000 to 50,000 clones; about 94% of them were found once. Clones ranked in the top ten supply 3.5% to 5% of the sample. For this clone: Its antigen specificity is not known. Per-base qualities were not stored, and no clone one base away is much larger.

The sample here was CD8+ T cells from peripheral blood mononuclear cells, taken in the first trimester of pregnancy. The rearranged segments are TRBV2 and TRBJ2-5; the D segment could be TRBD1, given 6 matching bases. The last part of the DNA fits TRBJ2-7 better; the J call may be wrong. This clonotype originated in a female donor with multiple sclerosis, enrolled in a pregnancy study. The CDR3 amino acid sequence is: CASSARTDYEQYF. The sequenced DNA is TGTGCCAGCAGTGCGAGGACAGACTACGAGCAGTACTTC.